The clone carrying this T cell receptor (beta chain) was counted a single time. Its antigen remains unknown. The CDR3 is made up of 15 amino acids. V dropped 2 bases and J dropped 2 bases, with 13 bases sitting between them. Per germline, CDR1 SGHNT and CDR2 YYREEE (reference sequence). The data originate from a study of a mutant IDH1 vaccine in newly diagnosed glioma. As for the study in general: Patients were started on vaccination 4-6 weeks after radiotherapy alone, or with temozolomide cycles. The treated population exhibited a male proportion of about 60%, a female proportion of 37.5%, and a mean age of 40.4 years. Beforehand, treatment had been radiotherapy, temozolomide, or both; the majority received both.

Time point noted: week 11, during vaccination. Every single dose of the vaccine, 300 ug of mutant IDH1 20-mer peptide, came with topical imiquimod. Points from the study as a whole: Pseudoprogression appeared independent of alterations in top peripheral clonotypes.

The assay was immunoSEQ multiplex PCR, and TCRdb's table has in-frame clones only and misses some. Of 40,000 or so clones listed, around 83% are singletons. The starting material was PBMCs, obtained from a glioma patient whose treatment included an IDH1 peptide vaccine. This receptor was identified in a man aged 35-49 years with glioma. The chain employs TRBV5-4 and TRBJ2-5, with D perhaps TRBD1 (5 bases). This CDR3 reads CASSFSTGIQETQYF. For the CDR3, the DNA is TGTGCCAGCAGCTTTTCCACAGGCATACAAGAGACCCAGTACTTC.